This TCR beta chain was sequenced for a study of T cell responses to AZD1222 COVID-19 vaccine. Whole-study findings and limits: Clonal diversity was possibly underestimated; the donors were predominantly white British and more often female. Repertoire sampling was restricted to post-peak T cell response timepoints.

The method was immunoSEQ multiplex PCR; TCRdb's version includes in-frame clones alone and lacks a portion of them. The sample includes 120,000 to 150,000 clones, roughly nine tenths seen only once; the top ten take roughly 1.7%. This clone was recorded only once. The antigen is unknown. In germline, CDR1 is KGHDR, CDR2 SFDVKD. This CDR3 region has 14 residues. Trimming cost V 9 bases and J 3 bases, with 14 bases left between them. The specimen comprised peripheral blood, sampled 28 days after the second AZD1222 dose. The chain joins TRBV24-1 to TRBJ2-1; D may be TRBD2 (6 bases). This sequence was found in an adult who received the AZD1222 COVID-19 vaccine. The CDR3 DNA reads TGTGCCACCGCGGGGCCAAAACTCTACAATGAGCAGTTCTTC. Translated: CATAGPKLYNEQFF.